This T cell receptor (beta chain) is from a study of T cell responses to AZD1222 COVID-19 vaccine. Study-level findings and limits: Nearly half of the spike-specific TCRs reportedly recognize variant regions that carry no mutations. Regions 160-218 and 743-854 dominated among vaccine-associated CD4 TCRs spanning spike.

Second-dose intervals of approximately 4 or approximately 12 weeks were pooled. Notes on this clone: Its antigen is unknown.

Using immunoSEQ multiplex PCR, the repertoire was profiled, and TCRdb retains in-frame clones only, with some absent. The data show around 100,000 clones, 87% seen once. Germline V gene lookup returns CDR1 ENHRY and CDR2 SYGVKD. The CDR3 spans 15 residues. V shed 7 bases, J shed 8 bases, and the junction held 10 bases outside the gene matches. The chain carries TRBV10-3 and TRBJ2-1; 11 bases fit TRBD2. This specimen consisted of peripheral blood, obtained 28 days after the second AZD1222 dose. The receptor comes from an adult who received the AZD1222 COVID-19 vaccine. This CDR3 is CAITVAGGPTDEQFF. The CDR3 nucleotides read TGTGCCATCACGGTAGCGGGAGGGCCGACGGATGAGCAGTTCTTC.